One sample yielded the 15 T cell receptor beta chains listed below, sequenced in a study of T-cell memory formation after mild COVID-19 (TCRdb year 2021). Library preparation used 5' RACE. For sequencing, an Illumina NovaSeq 6000 was employed. The raw public reads went through TCRdb reprocessing: fastp at Q25, MiXCR clone calling, in-frame beta chains kept. Every entry covers one CDR3 protein and lists the most common genes and DNA from its rows. The sample yields some 54,000 distinct CDR3 sequences; more than 8% were counted once. The ten largest clones capture less than 1.5% of the sample. Sequenced: PBMCs or a T cell subset sorted from them (not recorded which). These receptors all come from a man between 18 and 29 years old who had mild COVID-19 (a few samples of this study predate the infection). The sample titles of this study are shuffled in the database, so cell type and time point are left out; the donor was told from shared clones.

This clonotype has ten or more counts. V usage is TRBV5-1 and J usage is TRBJ2-2; D gene ambiguous. The length of the CDR3 is 13 residues. Trimming left V 5 bases short and J 5 bases short, with 10 bases between. Per germline, CDR1 SGHRS and CDR2 YFSETQ. The CDR3: CASSFQATGELFF. CDR3 sequence (DNA): TGCGCCAGCAGTTTTCAGGCTACCGGGGAGCTGTTTTTT. Full variable domain (remainder filled in from reference TRBV5-1 and TRBJ2-2): KAGVTQTPRYLIKTRGQQVTLSCSPISGHRSVSWYQQTPGQGLQFLFEYFSETQRNKGNFPGRFSGRQFSNSRSEMNVSTLELGDSALYLCASSFQATGELFFGEGSRLTVL.

In this sample, this clonotype turned up many times. The V gene is TRBV7-3, the J gene TRBJ2-5; 7 nucleotides align to TRBD2. The CDR3 is 15 residues long. CDR1 is SGHTA and CDR2 is FQGTGA in the germline V gene. V dropped 2 bases and J dropped 5; count of bases not matched to a gene: 8. CDR3 protein: CASSLAGVPQETQYF. CDR3 coding DNA: TGTGCCAGCAGCTTAGCGGGGGTCCCTCAGGAGACCCAGTACTTC.

This clonotype came up a few times. This chain links TRBV7-6 with TRBJ1-3; no clear D gene. V was trimmed by 0 bases and J by 0 bases, leaving 9 bases between them. Per the germline V gene, CDR1 is SGHVS and CDR2 is FNYEAQ. The CDR3 is 16 residues long. DNA for the CDR3: TGTGCCAGCAGCTTAGCGAGTCGGGGCTCTGGAAACACCATATATTTT. Protein: CASSLASRGSGNTIYF.

The genes are TRBV6-1 and TRBJ1-2; 9 bases map to TRBD1. The CDR3 covers 17 residues. J was trimmed by 8 bases and V by 6 bases; bases with no gene match: 19. The V gene's germline CDR1 is MNHNS and CDR2 SASEGT. CDR3 region: CASSLNLGTGTGLGYTF. CDR3 DNA sequence: TGTGCCAGCAGCTTAAACTTGGGAACTGGGACAGGGCTCGGCTACACCTTC.

The chain couples TRBV4-3 to TRBJ2-6, with 7 bases matching TRBD2. V was clipped by 0 bases and J by 0 bases; unmatched bases: 8. Germline lookup yields CDR1 LGHNA and CDR2 YSLEER. This CDR3 has 19 amino acids. The CDR3 DNA reads TGCGCCAGCAGCCAAGACAGTAGCGGGCTATACTCTGGGGCCAACGTCCTGACTTTC. Its translation is CASSQDSSGLYSGANVLTF.

This clonotype was seen only a few times. This chain links TRBV7-6 with TRBJ2-3; tentative D call: TRBD2 (7 bases). The CDR3 totals 16 residues. The V and J ends lost 5 bases and 9 bases respectively, with 24 bases between them. CDR1 and CDR2 from the germline V gene are SGHVS and FNYEAQ. CDR3 protein: CASSLGQGGVGGTQYF. In nucleotides, the CDR3 is TGTGCCAGCAGCCTAGGCCAAGGGGGGGTAGGAGGGACGCAGTATTTT.

The chain links TRBV9 to TRBJ2-1; 7 nucleotides line up with TRBD1. Germline values: CDR1 SGDLS, CDR2 YYNGEE. The trim removed 0 bases at V and 4 bases at J, leaving 7 bases unmatched. The CDR3 contains 16 residues. Here the CDR3 reads CASSVVVGTAYNEQFF. The CDR3 nucleotides are TGTGCCAGCAGCGTAGTTGTTGGGACAGCATACAATGAGCAGTTCTTC.

This clonotype was detected only a few times. This chain links TRBV7-3 with TRBJ1-2; 10 bases map to TRBD1. With 2 bases clipped from V and 5 bases from J, the junction kept 11 bases outside the gene matches. Germline CDR1 SGHTA, CDR2 FQGTGA. This CDR3 is built from 17 residues. CDR3 residues: CASSLDPGQGPTYGYTF. CDR3 nucleotide sequence: TGTGCCAGCAGCTTAGACCCGGGACAGGGGCCCACGTATGGCTACACCTTC.

This clonotype has just a few counts. The chain employs TRBV6-1 and TRBJ2-1, with 10 bases that match TRBD2. The CDR3 totals 14 residues. CDR1 and CDR2 from the germline V gene are MNHNS and SASEGT. CDR3 DNA sequence: TGTGGAGCCCGGGCTAGCGGGGGAAGGGATGAGCAGTTCTTC. It codes for CGARASGGRDEQFF.

Only a few counts were recorded for this clonotype. V usage is TRBV12-3 or TRBV12-4 and J usage is TRBJ1-2, with a possible D match to TRBD1 (5 bases). The CDR3 contains 13 residues. V was shortened by 10 bases and J by 5 bases, with 17 bases between the two germline ends. CDR3 region: CATNLGQAYGYTF. CDR3 bases: TGTGCCACCAACTTGGGGCAGGCTTATGGCTACACCTTC.

At least ten counts were recorded for this clonotype. The CDR3 nucleotides read TGCGCCAGCAGCTTGATAGCGGGGGTAGAGACCCAGTACTTC. The encoded protein is CASSLIAGVETQYF. The chain couples TRBV5-1 to TRBJ2-5, with 9 bases matching TRBD2. V gave up 1 base and J gave up 4 bases; unmatched junction bases: 2. The CDR3 is 14 amino acids. Germline values: CDR1 SGHRS, CDR2 YFSETQ.

The V and J genes are TRBV7-2 and TRBJ2-2; D unclear. The CDR3 runs to 13 residues. Germline CDR1 reads SGHTA; CDR2 reads FQGNSA. Trimming removed 1 base at V and 9 bases at J, with 9 bases between. The CDR3 region is CASSLGPQRELFF. The CDR3 DNA reads TGTGCCAGCAGCTTAGGGCCCCAGCGGGAGCTGTTTTTT. The variable domain in full, completed from reference TRBV7-2 and TRBJ2-2, reads GAGVSQSPSNKVTEKGKDVELRCDPISGHTALYWYRQSLGQGLEFLIYFQGNSAPDKSGLPSDRFSAERTGGSVSTLTIQRTQQEDSAVYLCASSLGPQRELFFGEGSRLTVL.

Within the sample, this clonotype is medium-sized. This sequence joins TRBV12-3 or TRBV12-4 and TRBJ2-7; 9 bases align to TRBD1. The CDR3 totals 14 residues. Losses at the gene ends were 6 bases for V and 0 bases for J; bases not matched to a gene: 3. The CDR3 nucleotides are TGTGCCAGCAGCCGACAGGGGGGCTCCTACGAGCAGTACTTC. Its protein is CASSRQGGSYEQYF.

This clonotype was observed at least ten times. The CDR3 DNA reads TGTGCCAGCAGTTTAAACGACGGACAGTATGGCTACACCTTC. Translating it yields CASSLNDGQYGYTF. V is TRBV27 and J is TRBJ1-2, with TRBD1 as a possible D gene (6 bases). Germline V lookup: CDR1 MNHEY, CDR2 SMNVEV (reference sequence). This CDR3 has 14 residues. V lost 2 bases, J lost 5 bases, and 12 bases lay in between.

This clonotype has a handful of counts. This sequence joins TRBV14 and TRBJ2-5; D possibly corresponds to TRBD1 (5 bases). The CDR3 totals 15 residues. The germline V gene encodes CDR1 SGHDN and CDR2 FVKESK. The V and J ends lost 4 bases and 4 bases respectively, with 16 bases between them. CDR3 DNA sequence: TGTGCCAGCAGCCCGGGTGGGGCTCTCGGAGAGACCCAGTACTTC. Translated: CASSPGGALGETQYF. Using reference TRBV14 and TRBJ2-5 for the parts outside the CDR3, the full variable domain is EAGVTQFPSHSVIEKGQTVTLRCDPISGHDNLYWYRRVMGKEIKFLLHFVKESKQDESGMPNNRFLAERTGGTYSTLKVQPAELEDSGVYFCASSPGGALGETQYFGPGTRLLVL.